This record covers a single T cell receptor (beta chain). What this receptor recognizes is not known. Base quality data are lacking; no much larger clone is found one base away. This record comes from a study of blood T cell repertoires in COVID-19 (dated by TCRdb to 2020 to 2022). In terms of the full investigation: Collaborator samples came from the United States, Italy and Spain and covered acute and convalescent phases of COVID-19. The material from the prospective study consisted of cDNA or gDNA derived from T cells, B-cell-depleted T cells, or PBMCs. Subjects who had been exposed to COVID-19, were actively infected with it, or had recovered from it provided the deeply sampled blood TCRbeta repertoires that made up the dataset. The repertoires were released in a freely available public database meant as a resource for research on the immune response to SARS-CoV-2. Samples were obtained from the ongoing ImmuneRACE study (first 160 participants) and from some 1,300 subjects provided by 6 global collaborators. The sample metadata nearly always contained a de-identified subject ID, COVID-19 status, age in years and sex. HLA class I and class II types, where available, came from metadata supplied by the sample provider rather than from assay-based typing.

The CDR3 numbers 15 residues from cysteine through phenylalanine. Of the read, only the CDR3 DNA is kept; its 45 bases are in frame from base 1. CDR1 is given as SGHDN and CDR2 as FVKESK, both from the germline V gene. V lost 4 bases and J lost 4 bases; the stretch between them is 16 bases long. Enrolling through a virtual design, the prospective study's participants ranged in age from roughly 18 to 90 years and lived across more than 20 United States geographic areas. Cohort assignment in the prospective study relied on participant-reported clinical history from a screening survey and a study questionnaire. Recovered participants in ImmuneRACE Cohort 3 were defined by two consecutive negative NP/OP PCR tests, clearance by a healthcare professional, or resolution of symptoms. Mobile phlebotomists in the prospective study collected whole blood, serum and a nasopharyngeal or oropharyngeal swab from every participant. Additional blood draws and questionnaires over an approximately two-month period could optionally be provided by prospective study participants. Before DNA extraction, prospective study blood samples were shipped either frozen or at room temperature.

The research as a whole found: Clinical and demographic metadata were provided uncurated, with the amount varying by source and participant.

The immunoSEQ Assay, a bias-controlled multiplex PCR, was used to amplify TCRbeta CDR3 regions from genomic DNA. As for how the authors treated the data: The number of nucleated cells in each sample was estimated from the amplification of reference gene primers within the assay. To quantify the absolute abundance of each unique TCRbeta CDR3 rearrangement, sequence reads were collapsed and filtered. Productive Simpson clonality was computed per sample as the square root of Simpson's diversity index over productive rearrangements. The table was pulled from immuneACCESS by TCRdb, which kept in-frame rearrangements only. Such tables lose some clones; where checked, under half of the loss comes from unresolved V genes, and the rest has no known cause. D and trimming were read from the DNA, whereas the V and J calls and clone size are those reported in that table. Across this sample there are a few hundred thousand clones, with 85% to 90% seen only once. Roughly 1.2% of the sample goes to the ten largest clones.

The sequencing sample was made of PBMCs or T cells enriched from blood (not recorded which). The sequence was obtained from a man aged 25 to 40 who had recovered from COVID-19. Recombination connected TRBV14 to TRBJ1-2; a confident D gene designation cannot be given. This receptor carries the CDR3 CASSPDIGKGYGYTF. The DNA is TGTGCCAGCAGCCCCGACATCGGGAAAGGCTATGGCTACACCTTC.